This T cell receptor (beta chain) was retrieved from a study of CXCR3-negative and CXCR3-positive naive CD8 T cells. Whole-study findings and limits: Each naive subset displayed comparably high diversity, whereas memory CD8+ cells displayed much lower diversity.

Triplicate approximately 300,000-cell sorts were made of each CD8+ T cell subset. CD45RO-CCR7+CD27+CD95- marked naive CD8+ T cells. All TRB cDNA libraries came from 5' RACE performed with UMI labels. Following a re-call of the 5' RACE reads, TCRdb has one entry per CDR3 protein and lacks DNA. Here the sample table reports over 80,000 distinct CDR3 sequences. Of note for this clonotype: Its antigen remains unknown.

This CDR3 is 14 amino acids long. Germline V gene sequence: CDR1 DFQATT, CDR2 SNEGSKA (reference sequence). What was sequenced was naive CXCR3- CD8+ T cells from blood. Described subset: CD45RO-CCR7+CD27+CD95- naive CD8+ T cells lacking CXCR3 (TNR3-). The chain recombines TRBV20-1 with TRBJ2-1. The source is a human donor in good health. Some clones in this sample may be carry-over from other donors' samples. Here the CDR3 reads CGARESSSYNEQFF.